This TCR beta chain was observed in a study of T cell changes during pregnancy in multiple sclerosis. Method: immunoSEQ multiplex PCR; TCRdb's copy keeps in-frame clones and lacks some. The sample includes around 45,000 clones, around nine tenths of them seen just once. Germline CDR1 and CDR2: KGHSH and LQKENI. The CDR3 has 17 residues. Trimming took off 6 bases at V and 5 bases at J, with 23 bases between the two ends. Sequencing used CD4+ T cells from peripheral blood mononuclear cells, obtained before pregnancy. This chain links TRBV18 with TRBJ2-1; no clear D gene. This TCR came from a female donor with multiple sclerosis, enrolled in a pregnancy study. The CDR3 loop reads CASSLATKLPSHNEQFF. In DNA, the CDR3 is TGTGCCAGCTCCCTTGCAACCAAGTTGCCGAGCCACAATGAGCAGTTCTTC.